This entry lists 19 T cell receptor beta chains sequenced from one sample in a study of cytomegalovirus exposure and HLA in healthy donors. The study ran its PCR with 60 Vbeta and 13 Jbeta primers. TCRdb keeps only in-frame clones here, not all; method: immunoSEQ multiplex PCR. This table has 140,000 or so clones, over 75% appearing once. Specimen: PBMCs. The source of these receptors is a female donor in good health and CMV-seronegative.

This clone was found a few times. The chain links TRBV28 to TRBJ2-1, with D possibly TRBD2 on 7 matching bases. Trimming pared 6 bases from V and 3 bases from J, leaving 15 bases between. This CDR3 contains 15 residues. Per germline, CDR1 MDHEN and CDR2 SYDVKM. CDR3 nucleotide sequence: TGTGCCAGCAGAGATTCTAGGGGGGGCTACAATGAGCAGTTCTTC. Its protein product is CASRDSRGGYNEQFF. The whole variable domain, remainder taken from reference TRBV28 and TRBJ2-1, is DVKVTQSSRYLVKRTGEKVFLECVQDMDHENMFWYRQDPGLGLRLIYFSYDVKMKEKGDIPEGYSVSREKKERFSLILESASTNQTSMYLCASRDSRGGYNEQFFGPGTRLTVL.

The chain recombines TRBV7-9 with TRBJ2-3; 10 bases align to TRBD2. Germline CDR1 and CDR2: SEHNR and FQNEAQ (reference sequence). CDR3 length equals 15 residues. Unmatched junction bases numbered 5, after V lost 3 bases and J lost 5 bases. This CDR3 reads CASSFASGSGDTQYF. The CDR3 DNA is TGTGCCAGCAGCTTTGCTAGCGGGAGTGGAGATACGCAGTATTTT.

V usage is TRBV2 and J usage is TRBJ2-5; the D is unclear. Trimming took off 6 bases at V and 5 bases at J, with 7 bases between the two ends. Germline CDR1 SNHLY, CDR2 FYNNEI. CDR3 size: 11 residues. The chain's CDR3 is CASREQETQYF. The CDR3 DNA follows: TGTGCCAGCAGGGAACAGGAGACCCAGTACTTC.

This chain joins TRBV15 and TRBJ1-5; tentatively, D is TRBD1 (5 bases). Germline CDR1 and CDR2: LNHNV and YYDKDF (reference sequence). The CDR3 loop spans 15 amino acids. Trimming pared 5 bases from V and 7 bases from J, leaving 18 bases between. This CDR3 reads CATSPGAGTGQPQHF. CDR3 in DNA: TGTGCCACCAGCCCCGGGGCGGGAACGGGGCAGCCCCAGCATTTT.

This chain uses TRBV7-9 with TRBJ2-1; no reliable D call. The V and J ends lost 5 bases and 4 bases respectively, with 9 bases between them. The CDR3 is made up of 13 amino acids. Germline CDR1 SEHNR, CDR2 FQNEAQ (reference sequence). The CDR3 nucleotides read TGTGCCAGCAGCCCTGTCGTGTACAATGAGCAGTTCTTC. This codes for CASSPVVYNEQFF.

This clone was counted a few times. The J gene is TRBJ1-4, the V gene TRBV28; D may be TRBD1 (6 bases). The CDR3 runs to 16 residues. Germline V gene lookup returns CDR1 MDHEN and CDR2 SYDVKM. V lost 1 base to trimming and J lost 5 bases, with 14 bases between them. The CDR3: CASSLFTGSRNEKLFF. Written as DNA, the CDR3 is TGTGCCAGCAGTTTATTTACAGGGAGTCGAAATGAAAAACTGTTTTTT.

This clone was recorded once. The chain carries TRBV6-5 and TRBJ1-4; 10 nucleotides agree with TRBD1. Germline CDR1 MNHEY, CDR2 SVGAGI. The V gene end was trimmed by 4 bases and the J gene end by 7 bases; junction bases not matched to a gene: 3. CDR3 length: 14 residues. The CDR3 DNA reads as TGTGCCAGCAGTTCGGGACAGGGGATTGAAAAACTGTTTTTT. This sequence encodes CASSSGQGIEKLFF.

CDR3 coding DNA: TGTGCCAGCAGGGGGGCCGGGGCGGGAGAAAGCGAGCAGTACTTC. This sequence encodes CASRGAGAGESEQYF. The chain employs TRBV6-5 and TRBJ2-7; maybe TRBD2 (7 bases). Germline CDR1 reads MNHEY; CDR2 reads SVGAGI. The CDR3 contains 15 residues. Between the trimmed V and J ends, which lost 6 bases and 6 bases, there was a span of 21 bases.

The chain has TRBV29-1 and TRBJ2-2; D is possibly TRBD2 (7 bases). Germline V gives CDR1 SQVTM, CDR2 ANQGSEA. V was cut by 4 bases and J by 2 bases, with 17 bases left in between. The CDR3 covers 16 residues. CDR3 DNA: TGCAGCGTTGTGGCGTCGGGGGGCGGCAACACCGGGGAGCTGTTTTTT. Translated: CSVVASGGGNTGELFF.

The rearrangement joins TRBV19 to TRBJ2-1; D possibly corresponds to TRBD1 (6 bases). The CDR3 length is 15 residues. V lost 5 bases and J lost 6, with 17 bases in between. From germline, CDR1 is LNHDA and CDR2 SQIVND (reference sequence). CDR3: CASSVLRHRANEQFF. CDR3 bases: TGTGCCAGTAGTGTCCTCCGTCACAGGGCCAATGAGCAGTTCTTC. The full variable domain, in which reference TRBV19 and TRBJ2-1 provide the parts outside the CDR3, is DGGITQSPKYLFRKEGQNVTLSCEQNLNHDAMYWYRQDPGQGLRLIYYSQIVNDFQKGDIAEGYSVSREKKESFPLTVTSAQKNPTAFYLCASSVLRHRANEQFFGPGTRLTVL.

Comment on this clone: At one of its ends the junction is not consistent with the germline gene, which may arise from a read error. This sequence joins TRBV7-9 and TRBJ2-7; 8 bases are a match to TRBD1. Germline V gives CDR1 SEHNR, CDR2 FQNEAQ (reference sequence). CDR3 length: 14 amino acids. CDR3 loop: CASSLVQGAYEQCF. The CDR3 DNA reads TGTGCCAGCAGCTTAGTTCAGGGGGCTTACGAGCAGTGCTTC.

CDR3 sequence: CASSSTVTHYGYTF. In DNA form, the CDR3 reads TGTGCCAGTAGTTCGACAGTAACGCACTATGGCTACACCTTC. The chain links TRBV19 to TRBJ1-2; maybe TRBD1 (5 bases). This CDR3 has 14 residues. V shed 5 bases and J shed 3 bases, with 13 bases lying between them. The germline gives CDR1 LNHDA, CDR2 SQIVND (reference sequence). The variable domain in full, with the rest retrieved from reference TRBV19 and TRBJ1-2, is DGGITQSPKYLFRKEGQNVTLSCEQNLNHDAMYWYRQDPGQGLRLIYYSQIVNDFQKGDIAEGYSVSREKKESFPLTVTSAQKNPTAFYLCASSSTVTHYGYTFGSGTRLTVV.

The chain couples TRBV6-5 to TRBJ2-3; 9 bases agree with TRBD2. The trim removed 2 bases at V and 1 base at J, leaving 1 base unmatched. The CDR3 extends over 15 amino acids. The germline CDR1 and CDR2 sequences are MNHEY and SVGAGI. Here the CDR3 DNA reads TGTGCCAGCAGTTACAGGACTAGCGGCACAGATACGCAGTATTTT. Amino acid sequence: CASSYRTSGTDTQYF.

Points on this clone: At one boundary the junction diverges from the germline segment, which might be a read error. The chain employs TRBV6-5 and TRBJ2-3; 7 nucleotides align to TRBD2. The CDR3 length is 16 residues. Germline V CDR1 and CDR2: MNHEY, SVGAGI. CDR3 sequence reads: CASSSQTSLVPDTQYF. The DNA for the CDR3 is TGTGCCAGTAGTTCCCAGACTAGCCTCGTCCCAGATACGCAGTATTTT.

J is TRBJ2-3 and V is TRBV7-8, with TRBD1 matching over 7 bases. The CDR3 is 16 amino acids. Germline-derived CDR1 and CDR2 are SGHVS and FQNEAQ. V trimming: 3 bases; J trimming: 2 bases; junction bases outside the gene matches: 8. The CDR3 DNA sequence: TGTGCCAGCAGCTTCCGGGACAGACTTTACACAGATACGCAGTATTTT. Amino acids: CASSFRDRLYTDTQYF.

The V gene is TRBV7-9, the J gene TRBJ1-1; 8 bases fit TRBD1. After removal of 5 bases from V and 4 bases from J, the junction contained 3 bases not matched to a gene. Per the germline V gene, CDR1 is SEHNR and CDR2 is FQNEAQ (reference sequence). The CDR3 is made up of 13 amino acids. The CDR3 DNA reads as TGTGCCAGCAGCGCACAGGGGGGCACTGAAGCTTTCTTT. Protein product: CASSAQGGTEAFF.

The V and J genes are TRBV7-9 and TRBJ1-4, with 7 bases fitting TRBD1. The CDR3 totals 15 residues. Germline V lookup: CDR1 SEHNR, CDR2 FQNEAQ (reference sequence). The J segment lost 4 bases and the V segment lost 4 bases, leaving 6 bases of the junction unmatched. The CDR3 DNA is TGTGCCAGCAGCTCTAACAGGGGTCTTAATGAAAAACTGTTTTTT. Translation gives CASSSNRGLNEKLFF. The full variable domain, with the rest looked up from reference TRBV7-9 and TRBJ1-4, is DTGVSQNPRHKITKRGQNVTFRCDPISEHNRLYWYRQTLGQGPEFLTYFQNEAQLEKSRLLSDRFSAERPKGSFSTLEIQRTEQGDSAMYLCASSSNRGLNEKLFFGSGTQLSVL.

The V call is TRBV7-9, the J call TRBJ2-7, with D unclear. CDR1 is SEHNR and CDR2 is FQNEAQ in the germline V gene (reference sequence). V lost 5 bases and J lost 6, with 8 bases in between. The CDR3 consists of 11 residues. CDR3 nucleotides: TGTGCCAGCAGCGAGGCACTCGAGCAGTACTTC. Translation: CASSEALEQYF. The full variable domain, completed using reference TRBV7-9 and TRBJ2-7, is DTGVSQNPRHKITKRGQNVTFRCDPISEHNRLYWYRQTLGQGPEFLTYFQNEAQLEKSRLLSDRFSAERPKGSFSTLEIQRTEQGDSAMYLCASSEALEQYFGPGTRLTVT.

The chain is built from TRBV5-5 and TRBJ2-7; 9 nucleotides line up with TRBD1. This CDR3 region has 13 residues. V lost 4 bases and J lost 5; bases outside the gene matches: 4. In germline, CDR1 is SGHKS, CDR2 YYEKEE (reference sequence). The CDR3 nucleotides are TGTGCCAGCAGCCCTGGACAGGGGAACGAGCAGTACTTC. It is translated as CASSPGQGNEQYF.